Below, 8 T cell receptor beta chains from the same sample are listed, as sequenced in a study of T cell responses to AZD1222 COVID-19 vaccine listed by TCRdb under 2021. The time point label on this specimen signifies: baseline before first vaccination. Library prep was done by the immunoSEQ multiplex PCR assay. As stored in TCRdb, this immuneACCESS dataset retains in-frame rearrangements with V and J assigned. A fraction of the clones does not appear; measured against another copy, unresolved V genes explain less than half of the discrepancy, and the remainder lacks a known reason. Within this sample are 150,000 to 180,000 clones, with 90% of them counted one time only. Clones ranked in the top ten supply approximately 17% of the sample. Specimen: peripheral blood, collected on day 0 of AZD1222 vaccination. These receptors all stem from an adult in good health.

The CDR3 here is CASSLGTSGGKIQYF. The CDR3 DNA reads as TGTGCCAGCAGTCTCGGGACTAGCGGGGGGAAAATTCAGTACTTC. V is TRBV6-6 and J is TRBJ2-4, with 15 bases that match TRBD2. This CDR3 has 15 residues. Germline trimming cut 5 bases from V and 10 bases from J; bases unmatched to any gene: 6. Germline V gene sequence: CDR1 MNHNY, CDR2 SVGAGI (reference sequence).

The chain recombines TRBV19 with TRBJ1-5; a possible D gene is TRBD1 (5 bases). CDR3 length equals 16 residues. Germline V gene data show CDR1 as LNHDA and CDR2 as SQIVND (reference sequence). Trimming shortened V by 3 bases and J by 3 bases, and 15 bases separated the two germline ends. CDR3 amino acids: CASSMGVALFNQPQHF. For the CDR3, the DNA is TGTGCCAGTAGTATGGGGGTCGCACTTTTCAATCAGCCCCAGCATTTT.

V gene TRBV24-1 combines with J gene TRBJ1-2; D unresolved. The germline CDR1 and CDR2 sequences are KGHDR and SFDVKD. The CDR3 sequence is 14 residues long. The V end was cut by 5 bases, the J end by 2 bases, with 11 bases between. CDR3 sequence: CATSAPTLNYGYTF. CDR3 nucleotide sequence: TGTGCCACCAGTGCCCCTACTTTGAACTATGGCTACACCTTC.

For this clone: At one of its ends the junction is not consistent with the germline gene, which may arise from a read error. This chain connects TRBV5-1 to TRBJ2-2; D ambiguous. Germline loops: CDR1 SGHRS, CDR2 YFSETQ. The CDR3 totals 15 residues. This chain's CDR3 is CASQITGPDTGELFF. The CDR3 DNA is TGCGCCAGCCAGATCACTGGGCCAGACACAGGGGAGCTGTTTTTT.

This chain connects TRBV19 to TRBJ1-3; D is undetermined. The germline V gene has CDR1 LNHDA and CDR2 SQIVND (reference sequence). V shed 2 bases and J shed 0 bases, with 8 bases lying between them. This CDR3 is 15 amino acids long. The CDR3 region is CASSILRLSGNTIYF. CDR3 DNA sequence: TGTGCCAGTAGTATACTCCGTCTCTCTGGAAACACCATATATTTT.

J is TRBJ1-2 and V is TRBV7-9; D is unclear. Trimming shortened V by 5 bases and J by 0 bases, and 10 bases separated the two germline ends. The germline V gene has CDR1 SEHNR and CDR2 FQNEAQ (reference sequence). The CDR3 loop spans 14 amino acids. DNA for the CDR3: TGTGCCAGCAGCCCCACCCCCGCTAACTATGGCTACACCTTC. Translation gives CASSPTPANYGYTF.

This clone is a singleton in its sample. The rearrangement joins TRBV5-5 to TRBJ1-2, with 7 bases that match TRBD1. Losses at the gene ends were 0 bases for V and 2 bases for J; bases not matched to a gene: 4. The CDR3 is 15 residues long. Germline assignment: CDR1 SGHKS and CDR2 YYEKEE (reference sequence). CDR3 in amino acids: CASSLARGQNYGYTF. As DNA, the CDR3 is TGTGCCAGCAGCTTGGCCCGGGGACAGAACTATGGCTACACCTTC. Full variable domain (remainder filled in from reference TRBV5-5 and TRBJ1-2): DAGVTQSPTHLIKTRGQQVTLRCSPISGHKSVSWYQQVLGQGPQFIFQYYEKEERGRGNFPDRFSARQFPNYSSELNVNALLLGDSALYLCASSLARGQNYGYTFGSGTRLTVV.

This chain joins TRBV27 and TRBJ2-1; 15 nucleotides agree with TRBD2. The CDR3 runs 15 residues. Trimming at V came to 6 bases and at J to 7 bases, leaving 4 bases not matched to a gene. The germline CDR1 and CDR2 sequences are MNHEY and SMNVEV (reference sequence). CDR3 region: CASSLGTSGRNEQFF. DNA for the CDR3: TGTGCCAGCAGCCTAGGGACTAGCGGGAGGAATGAGCAGTTCTTC.